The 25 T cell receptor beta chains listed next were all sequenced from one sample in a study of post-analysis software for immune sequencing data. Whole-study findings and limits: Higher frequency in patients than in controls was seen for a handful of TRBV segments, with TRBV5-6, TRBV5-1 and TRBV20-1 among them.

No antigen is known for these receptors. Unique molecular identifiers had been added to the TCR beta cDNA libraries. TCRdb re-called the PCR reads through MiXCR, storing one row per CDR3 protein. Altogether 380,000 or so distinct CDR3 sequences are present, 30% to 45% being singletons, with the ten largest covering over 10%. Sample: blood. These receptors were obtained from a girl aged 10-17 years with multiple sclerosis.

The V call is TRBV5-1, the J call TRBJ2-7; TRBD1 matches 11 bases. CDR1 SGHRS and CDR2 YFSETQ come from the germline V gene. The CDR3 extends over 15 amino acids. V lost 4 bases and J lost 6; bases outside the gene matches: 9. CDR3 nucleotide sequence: TGCGCCAGCAGCCAAACCGGGACAGGGGGTACCGAGCAGTACTTC. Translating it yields CASSQTGTGGTEQYF.

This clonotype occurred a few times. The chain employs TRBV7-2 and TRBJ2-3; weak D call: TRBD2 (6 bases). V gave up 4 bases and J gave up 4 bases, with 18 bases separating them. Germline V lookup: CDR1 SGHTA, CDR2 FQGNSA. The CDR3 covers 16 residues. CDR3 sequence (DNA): TGTGCCAGCAGCTGGGGTGCGGCGGCTAGCGCAGATACGCAGTATTTT. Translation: CASSWGAAASADTQYF.

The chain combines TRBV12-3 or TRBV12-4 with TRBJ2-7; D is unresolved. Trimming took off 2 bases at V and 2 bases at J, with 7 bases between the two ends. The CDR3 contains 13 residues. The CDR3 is CASSLTAAYEQYF. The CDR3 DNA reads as TGTGCCAGCAGTTTAACGGCAGCCTACGAGCAGTACTTC.

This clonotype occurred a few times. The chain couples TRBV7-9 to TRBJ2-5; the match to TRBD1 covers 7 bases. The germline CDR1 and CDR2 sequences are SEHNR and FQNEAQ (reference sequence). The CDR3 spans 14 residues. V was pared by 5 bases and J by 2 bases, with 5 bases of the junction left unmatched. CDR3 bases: TGTGCCAGCAGCCCCCGGGACAGACAAGAGACCCAGTACTTC. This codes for CASSPRDRQETQYF.

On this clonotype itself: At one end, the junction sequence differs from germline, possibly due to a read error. In nucleotides, the CDR3 is TGTGCCAGCAGTTTACACGATAGGTCAGATGCGCAGTATTTT. This sequence encodes CASSLHDRSDAQYF. V gene TRBV12-3 or TRBV12-4 combines with J gene TRBJ2-3, with D uncertain. The CDR3 runs to 14 residues.

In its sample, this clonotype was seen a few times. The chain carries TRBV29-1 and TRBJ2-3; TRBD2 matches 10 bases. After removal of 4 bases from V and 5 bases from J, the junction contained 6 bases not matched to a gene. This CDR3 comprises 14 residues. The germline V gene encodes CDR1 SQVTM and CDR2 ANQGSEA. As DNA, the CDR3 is TGCAGCGTTGGAGCGGGGGGGGATGGAGATACGCAGTATTTT. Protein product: CSVGAGGDGDTQYF.

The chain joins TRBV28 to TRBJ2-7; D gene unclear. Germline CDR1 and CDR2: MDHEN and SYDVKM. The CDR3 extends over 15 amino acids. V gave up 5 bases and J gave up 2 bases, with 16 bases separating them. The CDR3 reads CASSPPAPSTYEQYF. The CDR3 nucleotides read TGTGCCAGCAGTCCCCCAGCTCCCTCAACCTACGAGCAGTACTTC.

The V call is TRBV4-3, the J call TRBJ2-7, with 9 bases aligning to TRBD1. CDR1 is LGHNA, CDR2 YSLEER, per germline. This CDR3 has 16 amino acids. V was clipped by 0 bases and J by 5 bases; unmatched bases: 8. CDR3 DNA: TGCGCCAGCAGCCAAGATGGGGGGACAGGGTCCAACGAGCAGTACTTC. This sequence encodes CASSQDGGTGSNEQYF.

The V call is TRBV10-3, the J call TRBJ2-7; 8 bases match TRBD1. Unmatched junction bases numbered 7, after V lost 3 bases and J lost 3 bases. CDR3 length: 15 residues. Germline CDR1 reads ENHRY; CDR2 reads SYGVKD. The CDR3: CAISEPMDRVYEQYF. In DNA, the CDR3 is TGTGCCATCAGTGAACCCATGGACAGGGTCTACGAGCAGTACTTC.

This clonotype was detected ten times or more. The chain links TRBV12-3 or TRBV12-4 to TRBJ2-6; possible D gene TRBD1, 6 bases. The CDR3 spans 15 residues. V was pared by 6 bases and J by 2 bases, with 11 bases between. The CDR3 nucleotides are TGTGCCAGCAGCCCCCAGGGGACTGGGGCCAACGTCCTGACTTTC. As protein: CASSPQGTGANVLTF.

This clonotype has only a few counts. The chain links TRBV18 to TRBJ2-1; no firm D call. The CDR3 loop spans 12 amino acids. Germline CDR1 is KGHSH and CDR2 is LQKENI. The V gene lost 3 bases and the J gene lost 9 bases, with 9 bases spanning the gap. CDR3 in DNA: TGTGCCAGCTCACCTTCTCGTAGTGAGCAGTTCTTC. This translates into CASSPSRSEQFF.

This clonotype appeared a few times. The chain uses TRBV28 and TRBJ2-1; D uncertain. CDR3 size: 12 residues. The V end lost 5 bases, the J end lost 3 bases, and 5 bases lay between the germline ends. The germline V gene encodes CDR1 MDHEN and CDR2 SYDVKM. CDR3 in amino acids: CASSHDYNEQFF. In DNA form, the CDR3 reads TGTGCCAGCAGTCACGACTACAATGAGCAGTTCTTC.

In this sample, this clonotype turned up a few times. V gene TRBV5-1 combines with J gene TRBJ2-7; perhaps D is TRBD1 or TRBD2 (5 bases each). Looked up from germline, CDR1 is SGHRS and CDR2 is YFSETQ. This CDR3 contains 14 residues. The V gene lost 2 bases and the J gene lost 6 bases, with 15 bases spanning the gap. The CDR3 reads CASSFRDPGGEQYF. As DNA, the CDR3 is TGCGCCAGCAGCTTCCGGGACCCTGGGGGCGAGCAGTACTTC. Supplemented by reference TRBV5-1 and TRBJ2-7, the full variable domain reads KAGVTQTPRYLIKTRGQQVTLSCSPISGHRSVSWYQQTPGQGLQFLFEYFSETQRNKGNFPGRFSGRQFSNSRSEMNVSTLELGDSALYLCASSFRDPGGEQYFGPGTRLTVT.

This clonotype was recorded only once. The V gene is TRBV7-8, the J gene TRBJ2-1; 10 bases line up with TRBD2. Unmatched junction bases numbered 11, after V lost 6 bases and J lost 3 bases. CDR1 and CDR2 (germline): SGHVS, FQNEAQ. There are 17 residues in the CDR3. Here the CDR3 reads CASSPLGLAGDYNEQFF. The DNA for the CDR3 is TGTGCCAGCAGTCCCCTTGGTCTAGCGGGGGACTACAATGAGCAGTTCTTC.

CDR3 region: CASSPGALFTDTQYF. CDR3 DNA: TGTGCCAGCTCCCCGGGGGCCCTGTTCACAGATACGCAGTATTTT. The chain joins TRBV2 to TRBJ2-3; D is possibly TRBD1 or TRBD2 (6 bases each). CDR3 length: 15 residues. V was clipped by 8 bases and J by 2 bases, with 17 bases between them. Germline CDR1 and CDR2: SNHLY and FYNNEI. Variable domain in full (rest from reference TRBV2 and TRBJ2-3): EPEVTQTPSHQVTQMGQEVILRCVPISNHLYFYWYRQILGQKVEFLVSFYNNEISEKSEIFDDQFSVERPDGSNFTLKIRSTKLEDSAMYFCASSPGALFTDTQYFGPGTRLTVL.

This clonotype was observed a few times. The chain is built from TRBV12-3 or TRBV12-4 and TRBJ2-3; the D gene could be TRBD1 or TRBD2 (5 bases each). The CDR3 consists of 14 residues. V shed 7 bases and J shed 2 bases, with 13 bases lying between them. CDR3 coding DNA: TGTGCCAGCAATTCCGGGACCCACACAGATACGCAGTATTTT. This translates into CASNSGTHTDTQYF.

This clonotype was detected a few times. The CDR3 loop reads CASSLGRAGYTF. The CDR3 DNA is TGTGCCAGCAGTTTAGGGCGGGCTGGCTACACCTTC. V gene TRBV12-3 or TRBV12-4 combines with J gene TRBJ1-2; D ambiguous. Trimming left V 1 base short and J 7 bases short, with 7 bases between. The CDR3 is made up of 12 amino acids.

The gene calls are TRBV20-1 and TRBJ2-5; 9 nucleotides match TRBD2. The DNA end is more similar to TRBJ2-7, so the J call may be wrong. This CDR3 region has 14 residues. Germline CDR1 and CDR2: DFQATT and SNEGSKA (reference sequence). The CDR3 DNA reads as TGCAGTGCTAGAGATCTGGCGGGGGGGCTCGAGCAGTACTTC. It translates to CSARDLAGGLEQYF.

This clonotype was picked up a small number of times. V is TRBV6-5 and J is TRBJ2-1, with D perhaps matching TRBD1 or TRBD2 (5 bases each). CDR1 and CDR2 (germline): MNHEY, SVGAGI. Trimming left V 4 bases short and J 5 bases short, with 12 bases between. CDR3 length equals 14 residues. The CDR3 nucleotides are TGTGCCAGCAGTTGGGGACGGACCCACAATGAGCAGTTCTTC. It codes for CASSWGRTHNEQFF.

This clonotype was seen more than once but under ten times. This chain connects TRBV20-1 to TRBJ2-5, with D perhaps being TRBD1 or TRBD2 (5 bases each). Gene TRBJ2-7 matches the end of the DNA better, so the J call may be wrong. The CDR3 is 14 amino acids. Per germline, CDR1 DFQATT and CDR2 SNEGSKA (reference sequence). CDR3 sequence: CSARWDGMNYEQYF. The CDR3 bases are TGCAGTGCTAGATGGGACGGGATGAACTACGAGCAGTACTTC.

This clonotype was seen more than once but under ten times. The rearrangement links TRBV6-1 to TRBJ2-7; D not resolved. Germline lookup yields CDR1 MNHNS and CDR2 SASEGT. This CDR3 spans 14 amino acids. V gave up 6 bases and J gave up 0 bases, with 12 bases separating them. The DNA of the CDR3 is TGTGCCAGCAGGGAGAGTCCCACCTCCTACGAGCAGTACTTC. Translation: CASRESPTSYEQYF.

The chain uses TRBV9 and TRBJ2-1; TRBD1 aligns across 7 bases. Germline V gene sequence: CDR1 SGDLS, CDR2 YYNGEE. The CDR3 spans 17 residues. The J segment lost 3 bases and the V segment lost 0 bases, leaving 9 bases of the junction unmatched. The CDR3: CASSVEGASDLYNEQFF. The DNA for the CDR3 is TGTGCCAGCAGCGTAGAGGGGGCCTCAGACCTCTACAATGAGCAGTTCTTC.

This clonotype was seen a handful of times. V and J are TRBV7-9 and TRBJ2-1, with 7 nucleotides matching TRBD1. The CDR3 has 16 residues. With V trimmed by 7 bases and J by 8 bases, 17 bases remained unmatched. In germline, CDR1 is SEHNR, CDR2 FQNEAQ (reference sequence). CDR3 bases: TGTGCCAGCAACTCCAGACAGGGCCACTTCCCCCATGAGCAGTTCTTC. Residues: CASNSRQGHFPHEQFF.

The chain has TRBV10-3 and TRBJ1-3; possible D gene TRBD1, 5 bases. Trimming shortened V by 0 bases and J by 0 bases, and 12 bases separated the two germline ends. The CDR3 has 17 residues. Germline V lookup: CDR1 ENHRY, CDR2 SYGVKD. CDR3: CAISESDSSSSGNTIYF. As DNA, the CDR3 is TGTGCCATCAGTGAGTCCGACAGCTCGAGCTCTGGAAACACCATATATTTT.

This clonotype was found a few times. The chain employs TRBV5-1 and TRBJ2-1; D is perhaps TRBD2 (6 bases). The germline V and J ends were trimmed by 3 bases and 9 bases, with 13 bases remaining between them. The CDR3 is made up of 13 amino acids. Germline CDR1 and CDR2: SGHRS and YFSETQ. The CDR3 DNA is TGCGCCAGCAGCTGGCGGGGTGGGTGTGAGCAGTTCTTC. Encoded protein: CASSWRGGCEQFF.